The clone carrying this TCR beta chain was recorded only once. The data were taken from a study of control samples from healthy donors and cancer patients. Produced via immunoSEQ multiplex PCR; TCRdb's table is partial and in-frame only. In the table there are 150,000 to 200,000 clones, roughly nine tenths of which are singletons. Deletions cut 1 base from V and 2 bases from J, with 12 bases between. Germline values: CDR1 LGHNA, CDR2 YNFKEQ. This CDR3 comprises 16 residues. The TCR sequence derives from a woman aged 25 to 45 in good health. The chain has TRBV4-2 and TRBJ2-1; D may match TRBD1 or TRBD2 (7 bases each). Specimen: blood. As DNA, the CDR3 is TGTGCCAGCAGCCAAGTCAGCGGGACAGCCTACAATGAGCAGTTCTTC. The encoded protein is CASSQVSGTAYNEQFF.